This T cell receptor beta chain was recovered during a study of cytomegalovirus exposure and HLA in healthy donors. Study details: The study placed 80% to 90% of its roughly 430 genotyped donors in the Caucasian-associated ancestry cluster. General study points: DRB1 showed the most TCR associations and HLA-C the fewest in a later analysis, as rates varied by HLA locus. According to a later analysis, donors in an Asian-associated ancestry cluster reportedly had fewer N-insertions than the approximately 730-donor mean. Some TCR beta chains (more than 150 of them) were listed as cytomegalovirus-associated.

Concerning this clone itself: What it binds is unknown.

With 60 Vbeta and 13 Jbeta primers, the PCR was carried out. Sequenced by immunoSEQ multiplex PCR; TCRdb stores in-frame clones only, minus some. This sample has 170,000 or so clones, with 60% to 85% found just once. V was cut by 3 bases and J by 7 bases, with 13 bases left in between. Germline V lookup: CDR1 MNHEY, CDR2 SMNVEV (reference sequence). This CDR3 spans 14 amino acids. J is TRBJ1-5 and V is TRBV27, with D possibly being TRBD1 (6 bases). The sample taken for sequencing was PBMCs. This TCR was recovered from a woman aged 50 to 65 in good health and CMV-seropositive. CDR3 coding DNA: TGTGCCAGCAGTTTGAGACAGGCCAGCCAGCCCCAGCATTTT. Its translation: CASSLRQASQPQHF.